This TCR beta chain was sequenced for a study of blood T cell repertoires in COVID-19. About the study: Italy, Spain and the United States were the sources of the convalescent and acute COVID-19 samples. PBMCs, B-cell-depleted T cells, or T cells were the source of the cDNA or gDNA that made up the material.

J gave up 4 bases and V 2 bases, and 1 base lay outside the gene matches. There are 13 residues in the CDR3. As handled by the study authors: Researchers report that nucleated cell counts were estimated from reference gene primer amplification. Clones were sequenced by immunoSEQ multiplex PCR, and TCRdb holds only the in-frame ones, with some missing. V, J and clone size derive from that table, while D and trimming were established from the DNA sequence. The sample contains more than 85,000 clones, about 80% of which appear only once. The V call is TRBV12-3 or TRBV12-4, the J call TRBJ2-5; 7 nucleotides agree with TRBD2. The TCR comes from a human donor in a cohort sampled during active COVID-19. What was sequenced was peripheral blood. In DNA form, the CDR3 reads TGTGCCAGCAGTTTATCGGGGGGAGAGACCCAGTACTTC. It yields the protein CASSLSGGETQYF.